These 6 T cell receptor beta chains were sequenced from one sample in a study of T cell repertoires in cytomegalovirus infection. TCRdb re-analysed the reads in MiXCR, keeping a single row per CDR3 protein. The table has some 680,000 distinct CDR3 sequences, roughly 36% seen once. The specimen was PBMCs. Source of these receptors: a human donor in good health (CMV status not recorded). Some clones in this sample may be carry-over from other donors' samples.

This clonotype came up a few times. The chain joins TRBV6-8 to TRBJ2-3, with D tentatively TRBD2 (7 bases). Germline V gene lookup returns CDR1 MNHGY and CDR2 SAAAGT. The CDR3 runs to 13 residues. V was pared by 8 bases and J by 4 bases, with 13 bases between. This chain's CDR3 is CASGGAPPDTQYF. The CDR3, as DNA: TGTGCCAGCGGGGGGGCCCCCCCAGATACGCAGTATTTT.

Many counts were recorded for this clonotype. The chain uses TRBV7-2 and TRBJ2-3; D possibly corresponds to TRBD2 (6 bases). Germline assignment: CDR1 SGHTA and CDR2 FQGNSA. Between the trimmed V and J ends, which lost 0 bases and 0 bases, there was a span of 7 bases. The length of the CDR3 is 15 residues. The CDR3 coding sequence is TGTGCCAGCAGCTTAGCCAGCGGGAGCACAGATACGCAGTATTTT. Its protein product is CASSLASGSTDTQYF. Full variable domain (missing parts from reference TRBV7-2 and TRBJ2-3): GAGVSQSPSNKVTEKGKDVELRCDPISGHTALYWYRQSLGQGLEFLIYFQGNSAPDKSGLPSDRFSAERTGGSVSTLTIQRTQQEDSAVYLCASSLASGSTDTQYFGPGTRLTVL.

Only a few counts were recorded for this clonotype. DNA of the CDR3: TGTGCCAGCAGCCACACCGACGGGACCCAGTACTTC. This encodes CASSHTDGTQYF. The chain joins TRBV4-2 to TRBJ2-5, with no clear D. CDR1 LGHNA and CDR2 YNFKEQ come from the germline V gene. The CDR3 has 12 residues. Trimming cost V 3 bases and J 7 bases, with 9 bases left between them.

This clonotype was seen only a few times. V usage is TRBV4-1 and J usage is TRBJ1-2, with D possibly being TRBD1 (6 bases). The CDR3 sequence is 16 residues long. Germline V gene data show CDR1 as MGHRA and CDR2 as YSYEKL. V was shortened by 3 bases and J by 3 bases, with 17 bases between the two germline ends. CDR3: CASSHPGQGWDYGYTF. DNA for the CDR3: TGCGCCAGCAGCCACCCGGGACAAGGGTGGGACTATGGCTACACCTTC.

This clonotype was seen more than once but under ten times. The rearrangement joins TRBV10-3 to TRBJ2-7, with D unresolved. Trimming took off 0 bases at V and 5 bases at J, with 14 bases between the two ends. CDR3 size: 15 residues. CDR1 and CDR2 from the germline V gene are ENHRY and SYGVKD. This CDR3 reads CAISESGTVTNEQYF. The CDR3 coding sequence is TGTGCCATCAGTGAGTCGGGCACAGTCACTAACGAGCAGTACTTC.

The table lists this clonotype with a few counts. J is TRBJ2-5 and V is TRBV15, with TRBD1 identical over 7 bases. Germline CDR1 LNHNV, CDR2 YYDKDF (reference sequence). CDR3 length: 15 amino acids. J lost 2 bases, V lost 2 bases, and 5 bases had no gene match. CDR3 sequence reads: CATSRSGQPQETQYF. CDR3 DNA sequence: TGTGCCACCAGCAGATCGGGACAGCCACAAGAGACCCAGTACTTC.